Sequencing of this TCR beta chain was carried out in a study of T cell responses to AZD1222 COVID-19 vaccine. The assay was immunoSEQ multiplex PCR, and TCRdb's table has in-frame clones only and misses some. The sample yields 120,000 or so clones, about 89% seen once. The CDR3 extends over 14 amino acids. V gave up 4 bases and J gave up 2 bases, with 11 bases separating them. Germline V CDR1 and CDR2: SNHLY, FYNNEI. This clonotype was sampled from an adult in good health. Here the sequenced sample was peripheral blood, taken on day 0 of AZD1222 vaccination. The J gene is TRBJ1-1, the V gene TRBV2; a possible D gene is TRBD1 (6 bases). The CDR3 is CASSGQGLNTEAFF. The CDR3, as DNA: TGTGCCAGCAGTGGGCAGGGGTTAAACACTGAAGCTTTCTTT.